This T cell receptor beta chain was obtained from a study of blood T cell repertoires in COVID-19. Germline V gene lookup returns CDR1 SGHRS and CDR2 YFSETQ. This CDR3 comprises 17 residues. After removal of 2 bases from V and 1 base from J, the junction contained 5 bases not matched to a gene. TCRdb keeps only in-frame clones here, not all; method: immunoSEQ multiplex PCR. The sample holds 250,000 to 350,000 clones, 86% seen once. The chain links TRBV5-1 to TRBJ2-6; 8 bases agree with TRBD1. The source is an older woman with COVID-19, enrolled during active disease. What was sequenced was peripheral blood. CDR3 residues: CASSLPRTGSGANVLTF. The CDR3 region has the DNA TGCGCCAGCAGCTTACCTAGGACAGGGTCTGGGGCCAACGTCCTGACTTTC.